A selection of T cell receptor beta chains follows, all from one sample in a study of immune evolution from preneoplasia to lung adenocarcinoma. Clones were sequenced by immunoSEQ multiplex PCR, and TCRdb holds only the in-frame ones, with some missing. The sample records about 8,000 clones, 60% to 80% being singletons. Sequencing was performed on FFPE adjacent normal lung tissue. The receptors originated from a person aged 55-80 years with lung adenocarcinoma. Each CDR3 is given with its conserved first and last residue. The D gene is left open where the match is weak. Size is stated for part of the rows, as once, few or many counts, or as a class when the clone is expanded.

J | V | D | size | DNA | CDR3
TRBJ2-7 | TRBV7-6 | TRBD2 | once | TGTGCCAGCAGCTTAGCCGGACTAGCTGACGAGCAGTACTTC | CASSLAGLADEQYF
TRBJ2-7 | TRBV5-1 | . | . | TGCGCCAGCAGCTTGCTTCGGTCCGGGACAATCCTTCACGAGCAGTACTTC | CASSLLRSGTILHEQYF
TRBJ2-7 | TRBV30 | TRBD2 | . | TGTGCCTACACCGGGAGGGTGTACTCGTTGTACTTC | CAYTGRVYSLYF
TRBJ2-5 | TRBV19 | . | . | TGTGCCAGTAGTCTACAGGGTGGGGGGGGCCAAGAGACCCAGTACTTC | CASSLQGGGGQETQYF
TRBJ2-5 | TRBV7-2 | . | . | TGTGCCAGCAGCTTAGCCGGCCGCCAGGGGACCCCGACCCAAGAGACCCAGTACTTC | CASSLAGRQGTPTQETQYF
TRBJ2-3 | TRBV18 | . | . | TGTGCCAGCTCACCGACGTCAGATACGCAGTATTTT | CASSPTSDTQYF
TRBJ2-2 | TRBV28 | TRBD1 | . | TGTGCCTCCGGGACAGGCCACACCGGGGAGCTGTTTTTT | CASGTGHTGELFF
TRBJ2-3 | TRBV9 | TRBD2 | . | TGTGCCAGCAGCGGTAGCGGGAGGGCCGAAGATACGCAGTATTTT | CASSGSGRAEDTQYF
TRBJ2-7 | TRBV4-2 | . | . | TGTGCCAGCAGCGAGAGACTAGGAAGCCCCTACGAGCAGTACTTC | CASSERLGSPYEQYF
TRBJ1-1 | TRBV5-1 | . | once | TGCGCCAGCAGGCAGGGCCCAGAGATGGACACTGAAGCTTTCTTT | CASRQGPEMDTEAFF
TRBJ2-2 | TRBV5-1 | . | . | TGCGCCAGCACCCCCGTGAACGGTCTGGAGCTGTTTTTT | CASTPVNGLELFF
TRBJ1-1 | TRBV5-1 | . | few | TGCGCCAGCAGCTTGGCAGGGATGCAAACTGAAGCTTTCTTT | CASSLAGMQTEAFF
TRBJ1-5 | TRBV7-9 | . | . | TGTGCCAGCAGCAGAGGGGATATAGGTCAGCCCCAGCATTTT | CASSRGDIGQPQHF
TRBJ2-7 | TRBV5-4 | TRBD1 | . | TGTGCCAGCAGCCGGGACAGGCAGGGCGAGCAGTACTTC | CASSRDRQGEQYF
TRBJ2-2 | TRBV9 | . | . | TGTGCCAGCAGCGTAGATGGGGAGCTGTTTTTT | CASSVDGELFF
TRBJ1-2 | TRBV28 | . | . | TGTGGCACCGGGAGGGGGGATGGCTACACCTTC | CGTGRGDGYTF
TRBJ2-7 | TRBV6-6 | . | . | TGTGCCAGCAGTGATGGACACCTGAAGGAGCAGTACTTC | CASSDGHLKEQYF
TRBJ1-2 | TRBV5-6 | . | . | TGTGCCAGCAGCTTGGAGGGCATAGGGGGGATAGGTGGCTACACCTTC | CASSLEGIGGIGGYTF
TRBJ2-7 | TRBV4-2 | . | . | TGTGCCAGCAGCCAATGGAGGGGGCCGTACGAGCAGTACTTC | CASSQWRGPYEQYF
TRBJ1-5 | TRBV30 | TRBD1 | . | TGTGCCTGGTCGTCTGGGACAGGGCATCAGCCCCAGCATTTT | CAWSSGTGHQPQHF
TRBJ1-5 | TRBV11-2 | TRBD1 | . | TGTGCCAGCAGCCCCGGGACAGCAGCGAGGCCCCAGCATTTT | CASSPGTAARPQHF
TRBJ2-5 | TRBV5-1 | TRBD2 | . | TGCGCCAGCAGCTTGGCCGCGGGGACTAGCGGGAACCAAGAGACCCAGTACTTC | CASSLAAGTSGNQETQYF
TRBJ2-7 | TRBV28 | . | . | TGTGCCAGCAGTTTAATCCATATCTCCTACGAGCAGTACTTC | CASSLIHISYEQYF
TRBJ1-5 | TRBV14 | TRBD1 | few | TGTGCAGGGGGCGCGGGACCTCAGCCCCAGCATTTT | CAGGAGPQPQHF
TRBJ2-7 | TRBV6-6 | TRBD1 | few | TGTGCCAGCATGCAGGGGGCATCCTACGAGCAGTACTTC | CASMQGASYEQYF
TRBJ2-2 | TRBV2 | . | . | TGTGCCAGCAGAAAAGAAAACACCGGGGAGCTGTTTTTT | CASRKENTGELFF
TRBJ2-6 | TRBV2 | . | . | TGTGCCAGCAGTCCCGGCCCGGGGGACTCTGGGGCCAACGTCCTGACTTTC | CASSPGPGDSGANVLTF
TRBJ1-2 | TRBV6-1 | . | . | TGTGCCAGCAGTGAACCCCCGACAGGATATGGCTACACCTTC | CASSEPPTGYGYTF
TRBJ1-1 | TRBV27 | TRBD1 | . | TGTGCCAGCAGTACGCGGACAGGGTCCTTAAACACTGAAGCTTTCTTT | CASSTRTGSLNTEAFF
TRBJ2-5 | TRBV5-1 | . | few | TGCGCCAGCAGCTTGCAGGGCAGGGTGGAGGAAGAGACCCAGTACTTC | CASSLQGRVEEETQYF
TRBJ2-5 | TRBV7-9 | . | . | TGTGCCAGCAGCAATCAAGAGACCCAGTACTTC | CASSNQETQYF
TRBJ1-2 | TRBV27 | . | . | TGTGCCAGCAGTCCCTCCTGGAGGGACCGCTATGGCTACACCTTC | CASSPSWRDRYGYTF
TRBJ1-1 | TRBV6-1 | TRBD1 | . | TGTGCCAGCAGTACCACAGGGGGCTACACTGAAGCTTTCTTT | CASSTTGGYTEAFF
TRBJ1-2 | TRBV25-1 | TRBD1 | . | TGTGCCAGCTCGAGCTCCGGGACAGGGACCTATGGCTACACCTTC | CASSSSGTGTYGYTF
TRBJ1-1 | TRBV6-5 | TRBD1 | . | TGTGCCAGCAGAGGGACAGTGAACACTGAAGCTTTCTTT | CASRGTVNTEAFF
TRBJ2-6 | TRBV29-1 | . | . | TGCACCCCCCGGACTGGGGCCAACGTCCTGACTTTC | CTPRTGANVLTF
TRBJ2-7 | TRBV9 | . | . | TGTGCCAGCAGCGTAGGAGGAGGGAGTGGCTACGAGCAGTACTTC | CASSVGGGSGYEQYF
TRBJ1-2 | TRBV28 | . | . | TGTGCCAGCAGGCCAGGGGAGCAGAACTATGGCTACACCTTC | CASRPGEQNYGYTF
TRBJ2-3 | TRBV2 | TRBD2 | . | TGTGCCAGCAGTGACCCGGGAGGACCAGATACGCAGTATTTT | CASSDPGGPDTQYF
TRBJ2-7 | TRBV29-1 | . | . | TGCAGCGCCCGGGGGACAGAAACCTACGAGCAGTACTTC | CSARGTETYEQYF
TRBJ2-6 | TRBV5-2 | . | . | TGTGCCAGCAAATTGCGTACACAAAGTCGGGCCAACGTCCTGACTTTC | CASKLRTQSRANVLTF
TRBJ2-7 | TRBV5-4 | TRBD1 | . | TGTGCCAGCAGCTCACAGGGGGCGGAGGAGCAGTACTTC | CASSSQGAEEQYF
TRBJ2-1 | TRBV15 | TRBD2 | . | TGTGCCACCAGCAGAGATTTGGCTAGCGGGGGTGAGCAGTTCTTC | CATSRDLASGGEQFF
TRBJ2-7 | TRBV30 | TRBD1 | few | TGTGCCTGGAGTCGGGGACAGGACCTGTTGGGGCAGTACTTC | CAWSRGQDLLGQYF
TRBJ1-6 | TRBV6-5 | . | . | TGTGCCAGCTACCGGGGCCGAAATTCACCCCTCCACTTT | CASYRGRNSPLHF
TRBJ1-2 | TRBV6-6 | . | . | TGTGCCAGCAGTTACTCGAGAGTGGCGGGGGCGGATGGCTACACCTTC | CASSYSRVAGADGYTF
TRBJ2-7 | TRBV14 | . | . | TGTGCCAGCAGCCTCCACGGGCAGTTGGTTGTCGAGCAGTACTTC | CASSLHGQLVVEQYF
TRBJ2-5 | TRBV11-3 | . | . | TGTGCCAGCAGCTCGGACGGGGGAAGGGAAGAGACCCAGTACTTC | CASSSDGGREETQYF
TRBJ2-5 | TRBV5-1 | TRBD1 | . | TGCGCCAGCAGCTTGAACTTGGGGACAGGCGGACAAGAGACCCAGTACTTC | CASSLNLGTGGQETQYF
TRBJ2-3 | TRBV7-3 | . | . | TGTGCCAGCAGCTTAACGCCCAGTCAAGGGACGCAGTATTTT | CASSLTPSQGTQYF
TRBJ1-3 | TRBV29-1 | . | . | TGCAGCGTTAAAGGGTCTGGAAACACCATATATTTT | CSVKGSGNTIYF
TRBJ2-4 | TRBV7-9 | . | . | TGTGCCAGCAGCCGTACCCTAGGAGTTCAGTACTTC | CASSRTLGVQYF
TRBJ1-2 | TRBV7-2 | . | . | TGTGCCAGCAGACTAGACTGGACCTATGGCTACACCTTC | CASRLDWTYGYTF